This TCR beta chain was found in a study of blood T cell repertoires in COVID-19. Study summary: Italy, Spain and the United States were the sources of the convalescent and acute COVID-19 samples.

Original data processing: Reference gene primer amplification in the assay estimated nucleated cell counts. Using immunoSEQ multiplex PCR, the repertoire was profiled, and TCRdb retains in-frame clones only, with some absent. The V and J calls and clone size were taken over from that table, and D and trimming were inferred from the DNA. The data show around 450,000 clones, 75% to 90% seen once. The CDR3 is made up of 11 amino acids. Germline V gene lookup returns CDR1 SGHRS and CDR2 YFSETQ. Trimming took off 5 bases at V and 6 bases at J, with 7 bases between the two ends. The sample taken for sequencing was PBMCs or T cells enriched from blood (not recorded which). The chain employs TRBV5-1 and TRBJ2-3, with unresolved D. The receptor's source is a woman under 30 who had recovered from COVID-19. The CDR3 sequence: CASSPGDTQYF. The CDR3 DNA reads as TGCGCCAGCAGTCCCGGGGATACGCAGTATTTT.